The source of this T cell receptor beta chain is a study of blood T cell repertoires in COVID-19. Across the study: Donors in the United States, Italy and Spain gave samples during acute or convalescent COVID-19. The cDNA or gDNA used as material had been derived from T cells, B-cell-depleted T cells, or PBMCs.

Original processing notes: Researchers report that nucleated cell counts were estimated from reference gene primer amplification. Sequencing was performed with immunoSEQ multiplex PCR; in TCRdb, only in-frame clones are kept and a portion is missing. Clonal size and the V and J genes are those of that table, whereas D and trimming came from the DNA. This table holds about 240,000 clones, approximately 85% found once. Germline V gene lookup returns CDR1 LGHDT and CDR2 YNNKEL (reference sequence). CDR3 size: 13 residues. V dropped 0 bases and J dropped 10 bases, with 13 bases sitting between them. Enrolment of Seattle patients took place during active infection, and they were followed longitudinally.

The clonotype originates from a man aged 50 or older with COVID-19, enrolled during active disease. The J gene is TRBJ2-7, the V gene TRBV3-1 (or the pseudogene TRBV3-2); D ambiguous. Material: peripheral blood. The chain's CDR3 is CASSQDGQAPQYF. In DNA, the CDR3 is TGTGCCAGCAGCCAAGATGGCCAGGCGCCACAGTACTTC.